The 24 T cell receptor beta chains below come from one sample, sequenced in a study of T cell clonality in common variable immunodeficiency. Points from the study as a whole: In common variable immunodeficiency, TCR beta chains reportedly carried fewer deletions and N-nucleotide insertions.

These receptors' targets are unknown. Here immunoSEQ multiplex PCR was the method, and the copy in TCRdb shows in-frame clones only, minus some. Recorded here are tens of thousands of clones, none singletons. Sequenced material: peripheral blood mononuclear cells. The receptors stem from a human donor with common variable immunodeficiency.

This clone was seen ten or more times. The sequenced fragment ends 3 residues before the CDR3 boundary, so the rest is inferred from the germline J gene. The chain is built from TRBV19 and TRBJ2-7; TRBD2 agrees at 7 bases. The CDR3 is 12 amino acids. CDR1 is LNHDA and CDR2 is SQIVND in the germline V gene (reference sequence). Losses at the gene ends were 10 bases for V and 2 bases for J; bases not matched to a gene: 5. The sequenced part of the CDR3 DNA is TGTGCCACCTCAGCGGGGACCTACGAG. Protein sequence: CATSAGTYE. The entire CDR3 reads CATSAGTYEQYF.

This clone turned up a few times. The read ends 3 residues early relative to the CDR3; the germline J gene fills the gap. The rearrangement joins TRBV6-1 to TRBJ2-1, with TRBD1 matching 9 bases. The CDR3 contains 16 residues. V shed 4 bases and J 7 bases; nucleotides not matched to a gene: 11. The V gene's germline CDR1 is MNHNS and CDR2 SASEGT. The CDR3 DNA, read in part, is TGTGCCAGCAGTGCAACCGGGACAGGGCATTGGAATGAG. This gives the protein CASSATGTGHWNE. The full CDR3 protein is CASSATGTGHWNEQFF.

This clone showed up many times. Coverage ceases 3 residues before the CDR3 finishes, and the germline J gene fills in the end. V usage is TRBV20-1 and J usage is TRBJ2-5; no definite D call. Germline CDR1 is DFQATT and CDR2 is SNEGSKA (reference sequence). The CDR3 contains 13 residues. Trimming cost V 1 base and J 5 bases, with 11 bases left between them. The chain's CDR3 is CSARVGSLETQYF. The CDR3 DNA, read in part, is TGCAGTGCTAGAGTCGGTAGCTTGGAGACC.

CDR3 sequence: CASSSEAYNEQFF. The sequenced CDR3 bases are TGTGCCAGCAGCTCCGAGGCATACAATGAG. This chain uses TRBV7-9 with TRBJ2-1; D unclear. The read halts 3 residues ahead of the CDR3 end, with the missing end drawn from the germline J gene. V dropped 4 bases and J dropped 4 bases, with 8 bases sitting between them. This CDR3 comprises 13 residues. The germline CDR1 and CDR2 sequences are SEHNR and FQNEAQ (reference sequence).

This clone was seen many times. The read ends 3 residues shy of where the CDR3 ends; the end is completed using the germline J gene. The chain recombines TRBV20-1 with TRBJ1-5; TRBD1 might be the D (6 bases). Trimming took 1 base from V and 0 from J, leaving 10 bases between them. Germline CDR1 reads DFQATT; CDR2 reads SNEGSKA (reference sequence). The CDR3 has 15 amino acids. CDR3: CSARGRDNSNQPQHF. The sequenced CDR3 bases are TGCAGTGCTAGAGGACGGGACAATAGCAATCAGCCC.

This clone has at least ten counts. The read terminates 3 residues ahead of where the CDR3 ends, so the germline J gene completes it. The chain recombines TRBV23-1 with TRBJ2-2; 8 nucleotides agree with TRBD2. TRBV23-1 is recorded as an ORF, its role being uncertain. Germline trimming cut 4 bases from V and 6 bases from J; bases unmatched to any gene: 7. The CDR3 has 15 residues. The covered CDR3 bases are TGCGCCAGCAGTCGGAAAGCGGGAGCGGCCGGGGAG. Amino acids: CASSRKAGAAGE. The CDR3, in full, reads CASSRKAGAAGELFF.

In this sample, this clone turned up many times. The sequence runs out 3 residues before the end of the CDR3; the remainder is reconstructed from the germline J gene. The gene calls are TRBV7-8 and TRBJ1-4; D gene unclear. Trimming took off 5 bases at V and 8 bases at J, with 15 bases between the two ends. The length of the CDR3 is 14 residues. Germline CDR1 reads SGHVS; CDR2 reads FQNEAQ. The CDR3: CASSRAGVGEKLFF. CDR3 bases read: TGTGCCAGCAGCAGGGCCGGGGTGGGGGAAAAA.

The table lists this clone with many counts. The read halts 3 residues ahead of the CDR3 end, with the missing end drawn from the germline J gene. The chain carries TRBV29-1 and TRBJ2-3; no reliable D call. The CDR3 covers 12 residues. Germline V lookup: CDR1 SQVTM, CDR2 ANQGSEA. Trimming removed 3 bases at V and 1 base at J, with 5 bases between. CDR3 loop: CSVDSGTDTQYF. CDR3 bases read: TGCAGCGTTGACTCTGGCACAGATACG.

This clone was observed at least ten times. The read ends 3 residues shy of where the CDR3 ends; the end is completed using the germline J gene. The chain carries TRBV30 and TRBJ1-5; D is unclear. Per germline, CDR1 GTSNPN and CDR2 SVGIG (reference sequence). Trimming took off 3 bases at V and 4 bases at J, with 10 bases between the two ends. The CDR3 contains 13 residues. Incomplete CDR3 DNA: TGTGCCTGGAGGGCGGCACCGAATCAGCCC. Amino acid sequence: CAWRAAPNQP. The whole CDR3 is CAWRAAPNQPQHF.

This clone was seen many times. The read is 3 residues too short to cover the CDR3 end, so that end is filled in from the germline J gene. The same CDR3 can be traced to other DNA sequences in this sample. The chain uses TRBV19 and TRBJ1-4, with unresolved D. Deletions cut 5 bases from V and 7 bases from J, with 14 bases between. CDR3 length: 14 residues. The V gene's germline CDR1 is LNHDA and CDR2 SQIVND (reference sequence). The sequenced part of the CDR3 DNA is TGTGCCAGTAGTCGCCCGGCAGAGGGTGAAAAA. The encoded protein is CASSRPAEGEK. The entire CDR3 reads CASSRPAEGEKLFF. Full variable domain (outside the CDR3, taken from reference TRBV19 and TRBJ1-4): DGGITQSPKYLFRKEGQNVTLSCEQNLNHDAMYWYRQDPGQGLRLIYYSQIVNDFQKGDIAEGYSVSREKKESFPLTVTSAQKNPTAFYLCASSRPAEGEKLFFGSGTQLSVL.

This clone came up many times. The read terminates 3 residues before the CDR3 end, so the remaining end is supplied by the germline J gene. This chain uses TRBV30 with TRBJ1-1; the D gene is possibly TRBD1 (5 bases). V was cut by 0 bases and J by 1 base, with 21 bases left in between. The CDR3 length is 18 residues. Germline V gene data show CDR1 as GTSNPN and CDR2 as SVGIG (reference sequence). The covered CDR3 bases are TGTGCCTGGAGTGTATTTTGGGCAGCTCAGAGGGGGAACACTGAA. This sequence encodes CAWSVFWAAQRGNTE. The CDR3, in full, reads CAWSVFWAAQRGNTEAFF.

At least ten counts were recorded for this clone. From the germline J gene comes the end of the CDR3, since the read stops 3 residues before it. V is TRBV11-2 and J is TRBJ2-3; 8 bases agree with TRBD2. Germline V lookup: CDR1 SGHAT, CDR2 FQNNGV. There are 15 residues in the CDR3. The V and J ends lost 4 bases and 4 bases, in that order; junction bases with no gene match: 7. The DNA read from the CDR3 is TGTGCCAGCAGCTCCCACGGGGGGGCGTCAGATACG. Amino acids: CASSSHGGASDT. The full CDR3 is CASSSHGGASDTQYF.

This clone was recorded many times. The read gets to within 3 residues of the CDR3 end, and the germline J gene fills in the rest. The chain recombines TRBV14 with TRBJ2-1, with 12 nucleotides matching TRBD2. The CDR3 runs to 15 residues. Germline V gives CDR1 SGHDN, CDR2 FVKESK. The V and J ends lost 1 base and 9 bases, in that order; junction bases with no gene match: 4. The sequenced part of the CDR3 DNA is TGTGCCAGCAGCCAAGTCGCTAGCGGGAGGGGTGAG. Translating gives CASSQVASGRGE. The full CDR3 protein is CASSQVASGRGEQFF.

This clone came up a few times. Coverage ceases 3 residues before the CDR3 finishes, and the germline J gene fills in the end. The rearrangement joins TRBV29-1 to TRBJ2-7, with 8 bases aligning to TRBD1. The V gene's germline CDR1 is SQVTM and CDR2 ANQGSEA. The J segment lost 5 bases and the V segment lost 7 bases, leaving 7 bases of the junction unmatched. The CDR3 length is 12 residues. CDR3 loop: CSALGQVNEQYF. CDR3 bases read: TGCAGCGCCCTGGGACAGGTAAACGAG.

The CDR3 loop is CATTRDRAGETQYF. CDR3 DNA, as far as it was read: TGTGCCACCACCCGGGACAGGGCGGGGGAGACC. The rearrangement joins TRBV19 to TRBJ2-5; 9 bases align to TRBD1. The sequenced fragment ends 3 residues before the CDR3 boundary, so the rest is inferred from the germline J gene. The CDR3 runs 14 residues. V shed 10 bases and J 5 bases; nucleotides not matched to a gene: 11. The germline V gene has CDR1 LNHDA and CDR2 SQIVND (reference sequence).

This clone came up many times. The CDR3 extends 3 residues past the end of the read, so its final part is completed from the germline J gene. The chain couples TRBV19 to TRBJ2-2; 7 nucleotides align to TRBD1. The CDR3 loop spans 14 amino acids. Trimming took 8 bases from V and 4 from J; bases not matched to a gene: 7. Germline V CDR1 and CDR2: LNHDA, SQIVND (reference sequence). The CDR3 bases that were read are TGTGCCAGTCGTGAGACAGGGACCACCGGGGAG. This codes for CASRETGTTGE. The whole CDR3 region reads CASRETGTTGELFF.

On this clone: The read ends 3 residues before the CDR3 terminus; that terminus is restored from the germline J gene. This chain links TRBV30 with TRBJ2-5; D unclear. With 8 bases removed from V and 5 bases from J, the gap between germline ends came to 15 bases. This CDR3 is 12 amino acids long. Germline assignment: CDR1 GTSNPN and CDR2 SVGIG (reference sequence). CDR3 bases read: TGTGCCCTCTCCCCGGGTCGGGAGACC. Encoded protein: CALSPGRET. Given in full, the CDR3 is CALSPGRETQYF.

This clone was counted many times. The covered CDR3 bases are TGCAGCGCGAGCGGATCCAATGAAAAA. Translation gives CSASGSNEK. The CDR3 in its entirety is CSASGSNEKLFF. The rearrangement joins TRBV29-1 to TRBJ1-4; D ambiguous. The read ends 3 residues before the CDR3 terminus; that terminus is restored from the germline J gene. The ends were cut back, 7 bases at V and 5 bases at J, with 11 bases in the middle. The V gene's germline CDR1 is SQVTM and CDR2 ANQGSEA. The CDR3 has 12 amino acids.

In this sample, this clone turned up many times. The covered CDR3 bases are TGTGCCACTCGAGGGGGAGGAGAGACC. Its protein product is CATRGGGET. From start to end, the CDR3 is CATRGGGETQYF. V is TRBV2 and J is TRBJ2-5; D tentatively fits TRBD1 or TRBD2 (6 bases each). The sequenced fragment ends 3 residues before the CDR3 boundary, so the rest is inferred from the germline J gene. Deletions cut 10 bases from V and 4 bases from J, with 13 bases between. The CDR3 is made up of 12 amino acids. Germline CDR1 and CDR2: SNHLY and FYNNEI.

This clone was seen many times. Read data end 3 residues before the CDR3 end; the end is taken from the germline J gene. The chain carries TRBV6-2 or TRBV6-3 and TRBJ1-5; 7 positions agree with TRBD1. V gave up 6 bases and J gave up 0 bases; unmatched junction bases: 8. The CDR3 has 16 residues. Germline-derived CDR1 and CDR2 are MNHEY and SVGEGT. The CDR3 spells CASSSPTGNSNQPQHF. The sequenced part of the CDR3 DNA is TGTGCCAGCAGCTCCCCGACAGGGAATAGCAATCAGCCC.

As to this clone: The observed sequence ends 3 residues before the CDR3 terminus, with the missing tail filled in from the germline J gene. The chain carries TRBV2 and TRBJ1-1; D is uncertain. The CDR3 is made up of 13 amino acids. Germline V gene sequence: CDR1 SNHLY, CDR2 FYNNEI. V dropped 4 bases and J dropped 0 bases, with 6 bases sitting between them. The part of the CDR3 DNA that was read is TGTGCCAGCAGTGTTAGAATGAACACTGAA. This sequence encodes CASSVRMNTE. The entire CDR3 reads CASSVRMNTEAFF.

About this clone itself: The CDR3 end falls 3 residues outside the read, so it is completed with the germline J gene. The chain joins TRBV18 to TRBJ1-5, with D perhaps matching TRBD1 (5 bases). This CDR3 is 16 amino acids long. Germline CDR1 is KGHSH and CDR2 is LQKENI. The ends were cut back, 3 bases at V and 0 bases at J, with 12 bases in the middle. CDR3 in amino acids: CASSPSAGTSNQPQHF. The covered CDR3 bases are TGTGCCAGCTCACCGTCAGCGGGGACTAGCAATCAGCCC.

Turning to this clone: The missing CDR3 end, 3 residues past where the read stops, is filled in from the germline J gene. The chain couples TRBV6-1 to TRBJ2-7, with TRBD1 matching 9 bases. J was trimmed by 6 bases and V by 2 bases; bases with no gene match: 11. Germline assignment: CDR1 MNHNS and CDR2 SASEGT. CDR3 size: 16 residues. The CDR3 bases that were read are TGTGCCAGCAGTGAATTTCTTATGGGACAGGGAAGCGAG. This encodes CASSEFLMGQGSE. The whole CDR3 reads CASSEFLMGQGSEQYF.

This clone appeared many times. This chain's CDR3 is CASKRGLDTGELFF. The DNA read from the CDR3 is TGTGCCAGTAAAAGGGGGCTCGACACCGGGGAG. The chain joins TRBV19 to TRBJ2-2, with 7 bases aligning to TRBD1. The read ends 3 residues early relative to the CDR3; the germline J gene fills the gap. Trimming at V came to 7 bases and at J to 3 bases, leaving 5 bases not matched to a gene. Per the germline V gene, CDR1 is LNHDA and CDR2 is SQIVND (reference sequence). There are 14 residues in the CDR3.